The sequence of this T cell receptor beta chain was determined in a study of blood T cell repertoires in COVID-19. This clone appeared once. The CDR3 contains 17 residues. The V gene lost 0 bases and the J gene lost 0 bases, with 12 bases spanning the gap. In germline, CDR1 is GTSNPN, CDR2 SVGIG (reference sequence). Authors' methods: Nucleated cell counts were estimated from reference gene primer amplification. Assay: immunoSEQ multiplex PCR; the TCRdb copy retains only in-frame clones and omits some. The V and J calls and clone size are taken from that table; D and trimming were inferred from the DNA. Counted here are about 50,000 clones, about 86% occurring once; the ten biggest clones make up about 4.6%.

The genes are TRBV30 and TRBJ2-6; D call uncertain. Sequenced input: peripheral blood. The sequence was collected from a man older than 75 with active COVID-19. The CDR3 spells CAWSVSLSNSGANVLTF. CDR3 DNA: TGTGCCTGGAGTGTAAGCCTATCCAACTCTGGGGCCAACGTCCTGACTTTC.